This TCR beta chain was obtained from a study of CD8 T cells in ankylosing spondylitis. The study's findings and limits: Ankylosing spondylitis blood seemed to carry a telltale TCR beta motif made of several highly homologous variants. As reported, disease-linked clones showed significant enrichment in matched ankylosing spondylitis synovial fluid.

TCRdb processed the 5' RACE reads anew with MiXCR; each CDR3 protein has one entry. Seen here are about 440,000 distinct CDR3 sequences, roughly 15% observed once, and the top ten hold approximately 1%. About this clonotype: The antigen is undetermined.

V dropped 4 bases and J dropped 8; count of bases not matched to a gene: 8. The CDR3 loop spans 16 amino acids. Germline CDR1 and CDR2: LGHDT and YNNKEL (reference sequence). The material sequenced was blood, either unsorted or a sorted T cell fraction (not recorded which). This chain links TRBV3-1 with TRBJ2-3; TRBD2 aligns across 14 bases. The receptor was isolated from a male donor with ankylosing spondylitis. The CDR3 spells CASSLSGTSGGVTQYF. CDR3 nucleotides: TGTGCCAGCAGCCTCTCCGGGACTAGCGGGGGCGTTACGCAGTATTTT.